Listed below are T cell receptor beta chains from one sample, sequenced in a study of beta chain features in type 1 diabetes. Method: immunoSEQ multiplex PCR; TCRdb's copy keeps in-frame clones and lacks some. Of around 130,000 clones in the sample, roughly 10% were seen once. The sequenced sample consisted of central memory CD4+ T cells from blood. These receptors all stem from a man younger than 40 with type 1 diabetes. CDR3s include the opening cysteine and the closing phenylalanine or tryptophan. Some rows have no size entry. The others give once, few or many, or a class for an expanded clone.

v_call: TRBV14
j_call: TRBJ2-1
clone_size: -
cdr3_aa: CASSQDWTSDEQFF

v_call: TRBV29-1
j_call: TRBJ2-3
clone_size: -
cdr3_aa: CSLRGGSTDTQYF

v_call: TRBV5-4
j_call: TRBJ2-3
clone_size: -
cdr3_aa: CASSPGGLAGRTDTQYF

v_call: TRBV11-2
j_call: TRBJ1-6
clone_size: -
cdr3_aa: CASSLEFRSPLHF

v_call: TRBV28
j_call: TRBJ1-1
clone_size: many
cdr3_aa: CASSSRGNTEAFF

v_call: TRBV29-1
j_call: TRBJ1-2
clone_size: -
cdr3_aa: CSVLGQDGYTF

v_call: TRBV7-6
j_call: TRBJ2-3
clone_size: -
cdr3_aa: CASSFPSLGTDTQYF

v_call: TRBV7-9
j_call: TRBJ2-6
clone_size: -
cdr3_aa: CASSRGTGGANVLTF

v_call: TRBV7-6
j_call: TRBJ1-2
clone_size: few
cdr3_aa: CASSANRGNYGYTF

v_call: TRBV5-1
j_call: TRBJ1-2
clone_size: few
cdr3_aa: CASSLVTGTGGLGYTF

v_call: TRBV7-2
j_call: TRBJ2-5
clone_size: -
cdr3_aa: CASSSPTGLAVDQETQYF

v_call: TRBV4-2
j_call: TRBJ2-3
clone_size: few
cdr3_aa: CASSQGSGATDTQYF

v_call: TRBV7-2
j_call: TRBJ2-7
clone_size: -
cdr3_aa: CASSPPGSHYEQYF

v_call: TRBV7-2
j_call: TRBJ2-7
clone_size: few
cdr3_aa: CASSLDYDEQYF

v_call: TRBV7-2
j_call: TRBJ1-2
clone_size: -
cdr3_aa: CASSQGFGYTF

v_call: TRBV7-2
j_call: TRBJ2-2
clone_size: few
cdr3_aa: CASSKGLAANTGELFF

v_call: TRBV28
j_call: TRBJ2-3
clone_size: -
cdr3_aa: CASTFGGLSGTDTQYF